This passage covers 9 T cell receptor beta chains from one sample sequenced in a study of cytomegalovirus exposure and HLA in healthy donors. A multiplex PCR was run with 60 Vbeta primers and 13 Jbeta primers. Libraries were prepared by immunoSEQ multiplex PCR; TCRdb keeps only in-frame clonotypes and omits some of them. There are 150,000 to 200,000 clones in the sample; around four fifths occur only once, and 3% to 3.5% lies in the top ten. The sequencing input was PBMCs. Every receptor here comes from a female donor in good health and CMV-seronegative.

As to this clone: Other DNA sequences in this specimen translate into the identical CDR3. This chain's CDR3 is CASSTQGYEQYF. The CDR3 bases are TGTGCCAGCAGCACGCAGGGTTACGAGCAGTACTTC. The chain couples TRBV7-9 to TRBJ2-7, with D possibly TRBD1 on 5 matching bases. V was pared by 5 bases and J by 4 bases, with 9 bases between. This CDR3 is built from 12 residues. The germline V gene has CDR1 SEHNR and CDR2 FQNEAQ (reference sequence).

The chain joins TRBV7-8 to TRBJ2-1; D ambiguous. V was clipped by 0 bases and J by 2 bases, with 8 bases between them. This CDR3 is built from 15 residues. From germline, CDR1 is SGHVS and CDR2 FQNEAQ. CDR3 bases: TGTGCCAGCAGCTTAGCGTTACCTACCTACAATGAGCAGTTCTTC. Its translation is CASSLALPTYNEQFF.

This clone was recorded a few times. V is TRBV27 and J is TRBJ2-1, with D tentatively TRBD1 (6 bases). Trimming took off 2 bases at V and 2 bases at J, with 10 bases between the two ends. Germline CDR1 and CDR2: MNHEY and SMNVEV (reference sequence). CDR3 size: 15 residues. The CDR3 sequence is CASSLIQGAYNEQFF. The CDR3 nucleotides are TGTGCCAGCAGTTTAATACAGGGTGCCTACAATGAGCAGTTCTTC.

J is TRBJ1-2 and V is TRBV28; 8 bases fit TRBD1. V shed 5 bases and J 7 bases; nucleotides not matched to a gene: 12. This CDR3 is 15 amino acids long. The germline V gene has CDR1 MDHEN and CDR2 SYDVKM. CDR3 residues: CASSLPPTGVGGYTF. CDR3 in DNA: TGTGCCAGCAGTCTCCCCCCGACAGGGGTCGGTGGCTACACCTTC.

This clone has more than one count but fewer than ten. J is TRBJ1-6 and V is TRBV5-1; TRBD1 agrees at 7 bases. Germline assignment: CDR1 SGHRS and CDR2 YFSETQ. The CDR3 consists of 16 residues. Losses at the gene ends were 1 base for V and 7 bases for J; bases not matched to a gene: 8. The CDR3 sequence: CASSLLGDSRNSPLHF. DNA for the CDR3: TGCGCCAGCAGCTTGTTGGGGGACAGCCGGAATTCACCCCTCCACTTT.

The chain recombines TRBV25-1 with TRBJ1-1; no clear D gene. Looked up from germline, CDR1 is MGHDK and CDR2 is SYGVNS. The germline V and J ends were trimmed by 1 base and 9 bases, with 6 bases remaining between them. CDR3 size: 11 residues. The CDR3 loop is CASSESYKAFF. As DNA, the CDR3 is TGTGCCAGCAGTGAATCTTACAAAGCTTTCTTT.

A few counts support this clone. The chain uses TRBV29-1 and TRBJ2-1; 9 bases agree with TRBD2. Per the germline V gene, CDR1 is SQVTM and CDR2 is ANQGSEA. With 5 bases clipped from V and 4 bases from J, the junction kept 12 bases outside the gene matches. The CDR3 covers 16 residues. The CDR3 is CSVRRGGQALYNEQFF. The CDR3 nucleotides read TGCAGCGTTCGGCGGGGGGGCCAAGCCCTTTACAATGAGCAGTTCTTC.

The chain uses TRBV7-2 and TRBJ2-5; unclear D gene. The end of the DNA fits TRBJ2-7 better, so the J call may be wrong. From germline, CDR1 is SGHTA and CDR2 FQGNSA. The CDR3 loop spans 13 amino acids. This chain's CDR3 is CASSLGSIYEQYF. The CDR3 DNA is TGTGCCAGCAGCTTAGGTTCCATTTACGAGCAGTACTTC.

V and J are TRBV30 and TRBJ1-2, with D uncertain. Trimming took 1 base from V and 0 from J, leaving 6 bases between them. CDR1 is GTSNPN and CDR2 is SVGIG in the germline V gene (reference sequence). The CDR3 is 13 amino acids. The CDR3: CAWSAFSNYGYTF. The CDR3 bases are TGTGCCTGGAGTGCTTTTTCTAACTATGGCTACACCTTC.